These 29 T cell receptor beta chains were all obtained from the same sample, sequenced in a study of spatial heterogeneity in lung cancer. TCRdb re-derived calls from the 5' RACE reads in MiXCR, one entry per CDR3 protein. The sample contains under 30,000 distinct CDR3 sequences, 2.5% to 4% of which appear only once. Indicated time point: sample taken at primary tumor resection. Whole RNA, which was extracted from tumor, nontumor lung tissue or frozen PBMC, was sequenced without any cell sorting. Sample: PBMCs, taken at surgery. The receptors here all came from a female donor with early-stage non-small cell lung cancer.

The sample holds many counts of this clonotype. This chain joins TRBV25-1 and TRBJ2-7, with 8 bases aligning to TRBD1. Looked up from germline, CDR1 is MGHDK and CDR2 is SYGVNS. This CDR3 has 16 residues. V lost 3 bases, J lost 9 bases, and 16 bases stayed unmatched. The CDR3 here is CASSDSGTGDIRGQYF. CDR3 nucleotides: TGTGCCAGCAGTGATTCCGGGACAGGTGACATACGAGGGCAGTACTTC.

This clonotype was observed at least ten times. CDR3 loop: CASSTTSGDYNEQFF. DNA for the CDR3: TGTGCCAGTAGTACTACTAGCGGAGACTACAATGAGCAGTTCTTC. V usage is TRBV19 and J usage is TRBJ2-1; 8 bases line up with TRBD2. Trimming removed 4 bases from V and 3 bases from J; junction bases left unmatched: 5. The CDR3 loop spans 15 amino acids. Germline CDR1 LNHDA, CDR2 SQIVND (reference sequence). Using reference TRBV19 and TRBJ2-1 for the parts outside the CDR3, the full variable domain is DGGITQSPKYLFRKEGQNVTLSCEQNLNHDAMYWYRQDPGQGLRLIYYSQIVNDFQKGDIAEGYSVSREKKESFPLTVTSAQKNPTAFYLCASSTTSGDYNEQFFGPGTRLTVL.

There are a few counts of this clonotype. The chain employs TRBV3-1 and TRBJ2-2; no definite D call. V was cut by 4 bases and J by 0 bases, with 15 bases left in between. Germline assignment: CDR1 LGHDT and CDR2 YNNKEL (reference sequence). The CDR3 has 17 amino acids. In DNA form, the CDR3 reads TGTGCCAGCAGCCCATACTACAGCCCGGCGAACACCGGGGAGCTGTTTTTT. Protein product: CASSPYYSPANTGELFF.

This clonotype has a handful of counts. The germline gene is not matched at one end of the junction; a read error may be the cause. V and J are TRBV28 and TRBJ1-2; TRBD1 aligns across 7 bases. The CDR3 is 14 residues long. Germline V gives CDR1 MDHEN, CDR2 SYDVKM. CDR3: CASSLQQGYYGHTF. The CDR3 nucleotides are TGTGCCAGCAGTCTACAACAGGGGTACTATGGCCACACCTTC.

This clonotype was seen repeatedly, ten times or more. The chain joins TRBV7-9 to TRBJ2-3; D is uncertain. CDR1 and CDR2 (germline): SEHNR, FQNEAQ (reference sequence). The V and J ends lost 5 bases and 6 bases respectively, with 12 bases between them. The CDR3 has 13 amino acids. CDR3: CASSNGPRDTQYF. The DNA of the CDR3 is TGTGCCAGCAGCAACGGACCACGGGATACGCAGTATTTT.

The chain combines TRBV3-1 with TRBJ2-1; 9 bases are a match to TRBD2. The CDR3 consists of 16 residues. After removal of 0 bases from V and 10 bases from J, the junction contained 10 bases not matched to a gene. Germline loops: CDR1 LGHDT, CDR2 YNNKEL (reference sequence). The CDR3 coding sequence is TGTGCCAGCAGCCAAGATGTTAGCGGGAGCGGTTGGGAGCAGTTCTTC. Translated: CASSQDVSGSGWEQFF.

This clonotype was counted many times. The rearrangement links TRBV4-1 to TRBJ1-2, with D unresolved. Trimming removed 6 bases from V and 4 bases from J, with 15 bases in between. Germline V gene sequence: CDR1 MGHRA, CDR2 YSYEKL. The CDR3 has 14 residues. The CDR3 sequence: CASSTVVSGYGYTF. As DNA, the CDR3 is TGCGCCAGCAGTACCGTCGTCTCCGGCTATGGCTACACCTTC.

Many counts were recorded for this clonotype. The chain employs TRBV6-6 and TRBJ1-1; 9 bases map to TRBD1. The V segment lost 7 bases and the J segment 1 base; nucleotides outside the gene matches: 10. Per the germline V gene, CDR1 is MNHNY and CDR2 is SVGAGI (reference sequence). This CDR3 is 16 amino acids long. CDR3 DNA sequence: TGTGCCAGCATTCCGACAGGGGGGAGAGAGAACACTGAAGCTTTCTTT. Amino acids: CASIPTGGRENTEAFF.

The sample holds many counts of this clonotype. CDR3 nucleotide sequence: TGTGCCAGCAGCCCTGGGGACAGGGGGCAGAATAATGAAAAACTGTTTTTT. It codes for CASSPGDRGQNNEKLFF. V and J are TRBV9 and TRBJ1-4; the match to TRBD1 covers 12 bases. Germline values: CDR1 SGDLS, CDR2 YYNGEE. CDR3 length: 17 amino acids. Trimming took 4 bases from V and 4 from J; bases not matched to a gene: 8.

This clonotype was seen many times. The chain joins TRBV11-2 to TRBJ2-7; D unclear. Germline CDR1 SGHAT, CDR2 FQNNGV. V lost 1 base to trimming and J lost 4 bases, with 5 bases between them. The CDR3 totals 12 residues. In DNA form, the CDR3 reads TGTGCCAGCAGCTTAGGACGGTACGAGCAGTACTTC. Its translation: CASSLGRYEQYF.

This clonotype was recorded many times. The chain carries TRBV5-1 and TRBJ2-6; the D is unclear. Germline values: CDR1 SGHRS, CDR2 YFSETQ. V dropped 4 bases and J dropped 0 bases, with 11 bases sitting between them. This CDR3 is built from 16 residues. The CDR3 DNA reads as TGCGCCAGCAGCCTCAGACTGAACTCTGGGGCCAACGTCCTGACTTTC. It yields the protein CASSLRLNSGANVLTF.

This clonotype occurred a few times. This chain joins TRBV19 and TRBJ2-7; 7 bases line up with TRBD2. V dropped 2 bases and J dropped 5; count of bases not matched to a gene: 9. Germline V gene sequence: CDR1 LNHDA, CDR2 SQIVND (reference sequence). This CDR3 region has 15 residues. The CDR3 region has the DNA TGTGCCAGTAGTATAATAAATGCGGGAGTCAACGAGCAGTACTTC. It codes for CASSIINAGVNEQYF.

The chain joins TRBV27 to TRBJ2-1; D is ambiguous. The CDR3 length is 16 residues. With 3 bases removed from V and 6 bases from J, the gap between germline ends came to 18 bases. Germline V gene lookup returns CDR1 MNHEY and CDR2 SMNVEV (reference sequence). The CDR3 coding sequence is TGTGCCAGCAGTTTTTTTTCCGCTACCAAGCCCAATGAGCAGTTCTTC. Its protein is CASSFFSATKPNEQFF.

This clonotype has ten or more counts. The gene calls are TRBV30 and TRBJ2-7; 12 bases map to TRBD1. CDR1 and CDR2 (germline): GTSNPN, SVGIG (reference sequence). This CDR3 has 16 residues. The V segment lost 0 bases and the J segment 7 bases; nucleotides outside the gene matches: 10. In DNA, the CDR3 is TGTGCCTGGAGTGTAACCCGGGACAGGGGGCATCGGGAGCAGTACTTC. It specifies CAWSVTRDRGHREQYF. Using reference TRBV30 and TRBJ2-7 for the parts outside the CDR3, the full variable domain is SQTIHQWPATLVQPVGSPLSLECTVEGTSNPNLYWYRQAAGRGLQLLFYSVGIGQISSEVPQNLSASRPQDRQFILSSKKLLLSDSGFYLCAWSVTRDRGHREQYFGPGTRLTVT.

The rearrangement uses TRBV6-5 and TRBJ1-1; TRBD1 agrees at 8 bases. The CDR3 runs to 14 residues. Germline V gene data show CDR1 as MNHEY and CDR2 as SVGAGI. V lost 5 bases, J lost 10 bases, and 12 bases stayed unmatched. CDR3 DNA sequence: TGTGCCAGCAGTGATCTGACAGGGGCTCCTTCAGCTTTCTTT. It specifies CASSDLTGAPSAFF.

This clonotype was seen repeatedly, ten times or more. J is TRBJ2-1 and V is TRBV27; D is possibly TRBD1 (6 bases). With 3 bases removed from V and 8 bases from J, the gap between germline ends came to 20 bases. The CDR3 is 16 amino acids. Germline CDR1 is MNHEY and CDR2 is SMNVEV (reference sequence). In DNA, the CDR3 is TGTGCCAGCAGTTTCTCGACAGGCGTGCCCCCCGATGAGCAGTTCTTC. The encoded protein is CASSFSTGVPPDEQFF.

The rearrangement links TRBV5-4 to TRBJ2-7; D is tentatively TRBD1 or TRBD2 (6 bases each). CDR1 and CDR2 (germline): SGHNT, YYREEE (reference sequence). V was shortened by 3 bases and J by 6 bases, with 16 bases between the two germline ends. The CDR3 is 14 amino acids. The CDR3 coding sequence is TGTGCCAGCAGCTCGAGGGCGGAGGGGGGCGAGCAGTACTTC. Its protein product is CASSSRAEGGEQYF.

This clonotype was recorded at least ten times. The chain is built from TRBV29-1 and TRBJ2-3; TRBD2 agrees at 13 bases. V gave up 3 bases and J gave up 1 base; unmatched junction bases: 1. Germline assignment: CDR1 SQVTM and CDR2 ANQGSEA. The CDR3 is 15 amino acids. In nucleotides, the CDR3 is TGCAGCGTTGACGGACTAGCGGGAGGCACAGATACGCAGTATTTT. Protein product: CSVDGLAGGTDTQYF.

This clonotype has a count of ten or more. The chain is built from TRBV2 and TRBJ2-1; TRBD1 agrees at 9 bases. The germline V gene encodes CDR1 SNHLY and CDR2 FYNNEI. The CDR3 is made up of 13 amino acids. Germline trimming cut 4 bases from V and 9 bases from J; bases unmatched to any gene: 4. CDR3 coding DNA: TGTGCCAGCAGTGCGGGACAGGGCCGTGAGCAGTTCTTC. Residues: CASSAGQGREQFF.

This clonotype has at least ten counts. The chain joins TRBV28 to TRBJ2-2; TRBD2 aligns across 7 bases. Germline loops: CDR1 MDHEN, CDR2 SYDVKM. This CDR3 region has 15 residues. Trimming took 2 bases from V and 8 from J; bases not matched to a gene: 8. The CDR3 spells CASSLGGRETGELFF. The CDR3 nucleotides are TGTGCCAGCAGTTTAGGCGGGCGGGAGACTGGGGAGCTGTTTTTT. Variable domain in full (rest from reference TRBV28 and TRBJ2-2): DVKVTQSSRYLVKRTGEKVFLECVQDMDHENMFWYRQDPGLGLRLIYFSYDVKMKEKGDIPEGYSVSREKKERFSLILESASTNQTSMYLCASSLGGRETGELFFGEGSRLTVL.

This clonotype is medium-sized. This rearrangement joins TRBV19 to TRBJ2-3; 12 positions match TRBD2. The CDR3 is 15 amino acids. With 3 bases clipped from V and 6 bases from J, the junction kept 4 bases outside the gene matches. Germline lookup yields CDR1 LNHDA and CDR2 SQIVND (reference sequence). CDR3 sequence reads: CASSMTSGSYDTQYF. CDR3 bases: TGTGCCAGTAGTATGACTAGCGGGAGTTATGATACGCAGTATTTT.

This clonotype was recorded many times. This chain connects TRBV6-1 to TRBJ1-2, with D uncertain. This CDR3 contains 15 residues. CDR1 is MNHNS and CDR2 is SASEGT in the germline V gene. The ends were cut back, 6 bases at V and 6 bases at J, with 20 bases in the middle. The CDR3 loop reads CASRTNSGSSDGYTF. The CDR3 DNA sequence: TGTGCCAGCAGAACAAACAGTGGGAGTAGCGATGGCTACACCTTC.

This clonotype was recorded at least ten times. The chain combines TRBV3-1 with TRBJ2-1; weak D call: TRBD2 (6 bases). The CDR3 runs to 20 residues. Germline CDR1 LGHDT, CDR2 YNNKEL (reference sequence). V was cut by 0 bases and J by 4 bases, with 25 bases left in between. CDR3 nucleotides: TGTGCCAGCAGCCAAGATTCCCCTCACCGAACTAGCTTCAGTTACAATGAGCAGTTCTTC. Protein sequence: CASSQDSPHRTSFSYNEQFF.

There are many counts of this clonotype. The gene calls are TRBV5-5 and TRBJ1-5, with D possibly being TRBD1 (5 bases). The CDR3 has 15 amino acids. The germline V and J ends were trimmed by 4 bases and 0 bases, with 11 bases remaining between them. Looked up from germline, CDR1 is SGHKS and CDR2 is YYEKEE (reference sequence). CDR3 protein: CASSLDTYSNQPQHF. CDR3 bases: TGTGCCAGCAGCCTGGACACATATAGCAATCAGCCCCAGCATTTT.

This clonotype was observed at least ten times. V gene TRBV5-1 combines with J gene TRBJ1-2; D is unclear. This CDR3 region has 13 residues. V was clipped by 5 bases and J by 7 bases, with 15 bases between them. Germline loops: CDR1 SGHRS, CDR2 YFSETQ. The CDR3 coding sequence is TGCGCCAGCAGGACCGAATTAGTGTCTGGCTACACCTTC. Translating gives CASRTELVSGYTF.

There are many counts of this clonotype. J is TRBJ2-3 and V is TRBV20-1, with D possibly TRBD2 on 5 matching bases. This CDR3 contains 13 residues. The germline gives CDR1 DFQATT, CDR2 SNEGSKA (reference sequence). Trimming left V 5 bases short and J 5 bases short, with 14 bases between. CDR3: CSARADGEDTQYF. The CDR3 DNA sequence: TGCAGTGCTCGAGCGGATGGGGAAGATACGCAGTATTTT.

This clonotype occurred many times. This chain uses TRBV2 with TRBJ2-1; D gene unclear. There are 11 residues in the CDR3. Germline CDR1 SNHLY, CDR2 FYNNEI. The germline V and J ends were trimmed by 4 bases and 10 bases, with 8 bases remaining between them. The CDR3 sequence: CASSVEGEQFF. In DNA form, the CDR3 reads TGTGCCAGCAGTGTGGAAGGAGAGCAGTTCTTC.

This clonotype was picked up many times. The chain is built from TRBV7-9 and TRBJ2-7; the match to TRBD2 covers 8 bases. CDR1 is SEHNR and CDR2 is FQNEAQ in the germline V gene (reference sequence). V lost 2 bases, J lost 4 bases, and 4 bases stayed unmatched. The length of the CDR3 is 14 residues. The CDR3 sequence: CASSLTSGEYEQYF. For the CDR3, the DNA is TGTGCCAGCAGCTTAACTAGCGGAGAGTACGAGCAGTACTTC.

This clonotype has a count of ten or more. This chain joins TRBV20-1 and TRBJ1-2; possibly TRBD1 for D (6 bases). V lost 1 base and J lost 4, with 22 bases in between. Germline lookup yields CDR1 DFQATT and CDR2 SNEGSKA (reference sequence). This CDR3 has 17 amino acids. Written as DNA, the CDR3 is TGCAGTGCTAGAGCCCTTGGCAGGGGCCCCGGAGGCTATGGCTACACCTTC. It codes for CSARALGRGPGGYGYTF.